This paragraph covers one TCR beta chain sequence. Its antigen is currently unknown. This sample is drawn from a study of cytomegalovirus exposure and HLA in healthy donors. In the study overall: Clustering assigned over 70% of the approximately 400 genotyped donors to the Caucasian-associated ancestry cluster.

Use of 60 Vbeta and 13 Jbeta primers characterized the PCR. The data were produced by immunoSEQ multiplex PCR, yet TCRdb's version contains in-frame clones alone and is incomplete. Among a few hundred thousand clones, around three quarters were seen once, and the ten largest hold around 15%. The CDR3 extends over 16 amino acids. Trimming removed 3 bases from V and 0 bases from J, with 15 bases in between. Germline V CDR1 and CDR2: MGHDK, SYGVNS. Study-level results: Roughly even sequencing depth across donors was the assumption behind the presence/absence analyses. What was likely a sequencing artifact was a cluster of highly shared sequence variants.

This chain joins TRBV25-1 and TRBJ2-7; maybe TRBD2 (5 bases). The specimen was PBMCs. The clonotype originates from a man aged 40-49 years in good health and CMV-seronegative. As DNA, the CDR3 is TGTGCCAGCAGTGACCGAGGACTGGCGAGCTCCTACGAGCAGTACTTC. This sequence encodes CASSDRGLASSYEQYF.